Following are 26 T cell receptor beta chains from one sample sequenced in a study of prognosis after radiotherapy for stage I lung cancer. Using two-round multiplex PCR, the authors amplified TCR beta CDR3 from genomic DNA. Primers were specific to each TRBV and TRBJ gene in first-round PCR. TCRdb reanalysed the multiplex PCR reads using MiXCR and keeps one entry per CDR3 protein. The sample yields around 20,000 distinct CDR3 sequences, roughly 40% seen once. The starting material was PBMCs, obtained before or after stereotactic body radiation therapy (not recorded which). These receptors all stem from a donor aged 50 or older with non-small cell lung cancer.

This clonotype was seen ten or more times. The CDR3 DNA sequence: TGTGCCAGCAGTCGGAGCGGGAGTTCGACAGATACGCAGTATTTT. It translates to CASSRSGSSTDTQYF. V gene TRBV28 combines with J gene TRBJ2-3, with 8 bases matching TRBD2. Germline V gene data show CDR1 as MDHEN and CDR2 as SYDVKM. The CDR3 runs 15 residues. V gave up 5 bases and J gave up 3 bases; unmatched junction bases: 7.

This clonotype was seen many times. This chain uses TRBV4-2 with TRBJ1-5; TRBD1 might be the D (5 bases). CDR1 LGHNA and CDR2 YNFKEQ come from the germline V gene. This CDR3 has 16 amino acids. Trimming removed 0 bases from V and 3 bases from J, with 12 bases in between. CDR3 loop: CASSQDGQGLNQPQHF. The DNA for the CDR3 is TGTGCCAGCAGCCAAGATGGCCAGGGCCTCAATCAGCCCCAGCATTTT.

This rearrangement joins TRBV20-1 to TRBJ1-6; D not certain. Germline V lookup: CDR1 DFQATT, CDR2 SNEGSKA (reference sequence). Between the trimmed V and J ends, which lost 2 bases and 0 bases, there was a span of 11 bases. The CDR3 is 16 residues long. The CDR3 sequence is CSARSGVSSYNSPLHF. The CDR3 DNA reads TGCAGTGCTAGATCGGGTGTCAGCTCCTATAATTCACCCCTCCACTTT.

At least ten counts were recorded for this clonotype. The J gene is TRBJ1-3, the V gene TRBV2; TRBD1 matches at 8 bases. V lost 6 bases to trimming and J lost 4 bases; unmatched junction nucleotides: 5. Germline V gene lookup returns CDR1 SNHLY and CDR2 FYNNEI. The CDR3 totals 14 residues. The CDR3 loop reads CASRTTGAGNTIYF. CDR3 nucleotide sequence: TGTGCCAGCAGGACGACAGGGGCCGGAAACACCATATATTTT.

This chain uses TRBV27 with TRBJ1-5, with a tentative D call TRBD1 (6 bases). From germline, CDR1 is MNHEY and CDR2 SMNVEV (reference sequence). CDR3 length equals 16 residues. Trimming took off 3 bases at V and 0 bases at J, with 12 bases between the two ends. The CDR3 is CASSLIGGDSNQPQHF. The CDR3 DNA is TGTGCCAGCAGTTTGATAGGGGGGGATAGCAATCAGCCCCAGCATTTT.

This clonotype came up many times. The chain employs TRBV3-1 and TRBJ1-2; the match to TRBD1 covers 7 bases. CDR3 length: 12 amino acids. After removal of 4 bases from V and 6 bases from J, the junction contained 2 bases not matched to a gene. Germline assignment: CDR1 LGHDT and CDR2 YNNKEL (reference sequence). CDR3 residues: CASSRDSHGYTF. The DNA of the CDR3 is TGTGCCAGCAGCCGGGACAGTCATGGCTACACCTTC.

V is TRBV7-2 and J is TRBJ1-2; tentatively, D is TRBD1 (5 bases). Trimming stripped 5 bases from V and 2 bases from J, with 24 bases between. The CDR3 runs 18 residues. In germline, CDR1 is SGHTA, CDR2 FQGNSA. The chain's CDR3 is CASSLKVGRNIVNYGYTF. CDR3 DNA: TGTGCCAGCAGCCTAAAAGTGGGACGCAATATCGTGAACTATGGCTACACCTTC.

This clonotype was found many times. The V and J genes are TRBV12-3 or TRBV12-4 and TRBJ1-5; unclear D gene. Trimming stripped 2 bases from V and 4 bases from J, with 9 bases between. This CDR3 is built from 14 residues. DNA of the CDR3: TGTGCCAGCAGTTTACGGAAGCCAAATCAGCCCCAGCATTTT. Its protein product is CASSLRKPNQPQHF.

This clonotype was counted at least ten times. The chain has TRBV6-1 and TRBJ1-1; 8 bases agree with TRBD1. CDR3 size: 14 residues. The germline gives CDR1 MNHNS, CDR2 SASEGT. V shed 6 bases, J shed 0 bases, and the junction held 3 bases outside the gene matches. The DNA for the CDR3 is TGTGCCAGCAGACAGGGACAGGTGAACACTGAAGCTTTCTTT. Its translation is CASRQGQVNTEAFF.

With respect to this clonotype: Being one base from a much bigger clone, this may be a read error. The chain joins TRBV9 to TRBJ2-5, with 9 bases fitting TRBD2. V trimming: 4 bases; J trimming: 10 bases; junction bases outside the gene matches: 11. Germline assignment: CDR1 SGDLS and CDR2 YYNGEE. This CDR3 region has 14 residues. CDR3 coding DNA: TGTGCCAGCAGCTCACTCTACAGCGGGGGGAACCAGTACTTC. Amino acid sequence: CASSSLYSGGNQYF.

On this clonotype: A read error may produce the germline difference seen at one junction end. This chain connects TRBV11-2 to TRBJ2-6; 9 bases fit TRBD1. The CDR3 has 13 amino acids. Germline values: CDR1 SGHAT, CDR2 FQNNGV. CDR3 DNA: TGTGCCAGCCCTGTACAGGGGGCCAACGTCCTGAATTTC. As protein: CASPVQGANVLNF.

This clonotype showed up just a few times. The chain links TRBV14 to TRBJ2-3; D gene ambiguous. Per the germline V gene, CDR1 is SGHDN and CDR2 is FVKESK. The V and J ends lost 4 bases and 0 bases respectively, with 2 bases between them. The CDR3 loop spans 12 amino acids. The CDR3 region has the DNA TGTGCCAGCAGCCCTAGCACAGATACGCAGTATTTT. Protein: CASSPSTDTQYF.

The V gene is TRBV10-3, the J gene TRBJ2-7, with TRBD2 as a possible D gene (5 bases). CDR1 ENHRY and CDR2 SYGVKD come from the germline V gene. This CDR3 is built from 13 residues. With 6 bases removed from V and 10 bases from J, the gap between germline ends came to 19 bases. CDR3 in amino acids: CAIREDGRRGQYF. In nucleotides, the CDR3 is TGTGCCATCAGGGAGGACGGAAGACGGGGTCAGTACTTC.

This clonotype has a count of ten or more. The CDR3 DNA sequence: TGCAGTGCACTACTCGACTACAATGAGCAGTTCTTC. Amino acids: CSALLDYNEQFF. The rearrangement links TRBV20-1 to TRBJ2-1; D call uncertain. The CDR3 contains 12 residues. Germline V CDR1 and CDR2: DFQATT, SNEGSKA (reference sequence). The germline V and J ends were trimmed by 6 bases and 3 bases, with 9 bases remaining between them.

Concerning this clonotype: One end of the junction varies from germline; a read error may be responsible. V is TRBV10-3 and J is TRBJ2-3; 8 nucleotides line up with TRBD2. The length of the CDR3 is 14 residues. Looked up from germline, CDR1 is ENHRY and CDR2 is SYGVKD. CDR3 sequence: CAISTSGSTYTQYF. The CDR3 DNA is TGTGCCATCAGCACTAGCGGCAGCACATATACGCAGTATTTT.

CDR3: CAVGLEGYTF. CDR3 bases: TGTGCCGTAGGGTTAGAGGGCTACACCTTC. This chain uses TRBV6-1 with TRBJ1-2, with D unresolved. With 11 bases removed from V and 8 bases from J, the gap between germline ends came to 12 bases. Germline V gene lookup returns CDR1 MNHNS and CDR2 SASEGT. This CDR3 region has 10 residues.

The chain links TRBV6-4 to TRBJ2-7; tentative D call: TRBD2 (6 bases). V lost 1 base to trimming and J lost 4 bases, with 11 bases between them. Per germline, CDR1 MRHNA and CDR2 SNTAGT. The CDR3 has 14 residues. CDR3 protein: CASSDWDCGYEQYF. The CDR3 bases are TGTGCCAGCAGTGACTGGGACTGTGGTTACGAGCAGTACTTC.

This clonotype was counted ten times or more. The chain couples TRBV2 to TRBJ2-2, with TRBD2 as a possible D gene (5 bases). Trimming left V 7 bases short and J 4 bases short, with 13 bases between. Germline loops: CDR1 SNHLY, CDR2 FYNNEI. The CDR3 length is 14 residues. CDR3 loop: CASKADRGTGELFF. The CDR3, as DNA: TGTGCCAGCAAGGCGGATCGGGGCACCGGGGAGCTGTTTTTT.

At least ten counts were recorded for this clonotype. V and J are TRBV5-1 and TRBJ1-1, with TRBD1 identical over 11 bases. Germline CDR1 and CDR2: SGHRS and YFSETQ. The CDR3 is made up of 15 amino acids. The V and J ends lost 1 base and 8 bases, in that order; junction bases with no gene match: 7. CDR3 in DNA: TGCGCCAGCAGCTTGTCTGGGACAGGGGGAACCGAAGCTTTCTTT. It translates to CASSLSGTGGTEAFF.

Written as DNA, the CDR3 is TGTGCCTGGGGCGGAGGGACTAGCGGGGAGGCAGATACGCAGTATTTT. Translating gives CAWGGGTSGEADTQYF. This sequence joins TRBV30 and TRBJ2-3; TRBD2 matches at 13 bases. This CDR3 contains 16 residues. Germline-derived CDR1 and CDR2 are GTSNPN and SVGIG (reference sequence). The V and J ends lost 5 bases and 4 bases, in that order; junction bases with no gene match: 9.

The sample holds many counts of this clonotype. CDR3 loop: CASSLGTKNTGELFF. In DNA, the CDR3 is TGTGCCAGCAGCTTAGGGACGAAAAACACCGGGGAGCTGTTTTTT. The chain is built from TRBV5-4 and TRBJ2-2, with D perhaps given as TRBD1 or TRBD2 (5 bases each). CDR3 size: 15 residues. V was shortened by 2 bases and J by 2 bases, with 10 bases between the two germline ends. Germline V gene sequence: CDR1 SGHNT, CDR2 YYREEE (reference sequence).

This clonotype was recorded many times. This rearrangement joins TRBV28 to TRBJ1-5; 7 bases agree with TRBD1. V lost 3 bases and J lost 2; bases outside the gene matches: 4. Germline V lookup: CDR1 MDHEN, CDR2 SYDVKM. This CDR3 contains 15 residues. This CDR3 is CASSFGTVRNQPQHF. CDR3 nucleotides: TGTGCCAGCAGTTTTGGGACAGTCCGCAATCAGCCCCAGCATTTT.

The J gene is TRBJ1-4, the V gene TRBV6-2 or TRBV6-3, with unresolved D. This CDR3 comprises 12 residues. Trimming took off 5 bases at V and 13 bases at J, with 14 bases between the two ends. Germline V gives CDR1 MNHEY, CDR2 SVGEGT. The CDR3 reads CASSESPTLLFF. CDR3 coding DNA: TGTGCCAGCAGTGAAAGTCCGACTTTACTGTTTTTT.

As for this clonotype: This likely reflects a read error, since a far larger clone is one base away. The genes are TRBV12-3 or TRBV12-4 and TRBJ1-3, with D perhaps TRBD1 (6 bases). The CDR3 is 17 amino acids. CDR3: CASSLTGGGSVRNTTYF. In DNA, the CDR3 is TGTGCCAGCAGTTTAACCGGGGGCGGTTCAGTTAGAAACACCACATATTTT.

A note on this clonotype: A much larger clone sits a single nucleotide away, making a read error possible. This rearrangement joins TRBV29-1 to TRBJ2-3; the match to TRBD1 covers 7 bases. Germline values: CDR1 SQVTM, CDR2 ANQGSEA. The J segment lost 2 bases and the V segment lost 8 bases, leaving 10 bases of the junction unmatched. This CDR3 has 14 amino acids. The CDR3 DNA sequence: TGCAGCACGGACCGGGACAGCTCCACAGATACGCAGTATTTT. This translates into CSTDRDSSTDTQYF.

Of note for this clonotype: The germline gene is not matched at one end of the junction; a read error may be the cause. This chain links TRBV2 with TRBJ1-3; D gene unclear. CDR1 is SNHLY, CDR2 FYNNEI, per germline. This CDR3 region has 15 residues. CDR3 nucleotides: TGTGCCGGCAGTGATTCAGGAATCTCTGTAAACACCATATATTTT. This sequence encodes CAGSDSGISVNTIYF.